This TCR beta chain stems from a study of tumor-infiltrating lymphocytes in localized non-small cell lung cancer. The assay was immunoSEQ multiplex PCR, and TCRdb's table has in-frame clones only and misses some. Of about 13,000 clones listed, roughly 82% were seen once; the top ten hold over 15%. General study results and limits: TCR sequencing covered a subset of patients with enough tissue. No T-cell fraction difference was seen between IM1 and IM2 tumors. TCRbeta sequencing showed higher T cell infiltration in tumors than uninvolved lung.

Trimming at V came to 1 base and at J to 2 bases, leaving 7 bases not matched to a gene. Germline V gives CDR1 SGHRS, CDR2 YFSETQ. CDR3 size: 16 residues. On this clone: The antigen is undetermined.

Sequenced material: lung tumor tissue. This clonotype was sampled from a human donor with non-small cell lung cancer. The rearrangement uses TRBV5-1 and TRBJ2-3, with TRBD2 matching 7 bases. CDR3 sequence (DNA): TGCGCCAGCAGCTTGAGGGTAGCGGGTACCACAGATACGCAGTATTTT. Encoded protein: CASSLRVAGTTDTQYF. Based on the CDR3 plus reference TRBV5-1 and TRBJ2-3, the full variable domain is KAGVTQTPRYLIKTRGQQVTLSCSPISGHRSVSWYQQTPGQGLQFLFEYFSETQRNKGNFPGRFSGRQFSNSRSEMNVSTLELGDSALYLCASSLRVAGTTDTQYFGPGTRLTVL.